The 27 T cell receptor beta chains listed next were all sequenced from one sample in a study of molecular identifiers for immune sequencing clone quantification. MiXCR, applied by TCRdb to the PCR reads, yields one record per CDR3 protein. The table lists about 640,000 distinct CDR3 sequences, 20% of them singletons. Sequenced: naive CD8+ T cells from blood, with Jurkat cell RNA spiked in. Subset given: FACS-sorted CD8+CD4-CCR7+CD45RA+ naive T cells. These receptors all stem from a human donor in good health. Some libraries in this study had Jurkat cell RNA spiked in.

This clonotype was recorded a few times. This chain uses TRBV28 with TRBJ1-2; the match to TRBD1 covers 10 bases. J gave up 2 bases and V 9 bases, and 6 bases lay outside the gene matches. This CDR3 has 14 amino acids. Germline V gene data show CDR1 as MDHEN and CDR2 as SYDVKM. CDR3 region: CASRQGASNYGYTF. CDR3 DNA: TGTGCCAGTAGACAGGGGGCGTCGAACTATGGCTACACCTTC.

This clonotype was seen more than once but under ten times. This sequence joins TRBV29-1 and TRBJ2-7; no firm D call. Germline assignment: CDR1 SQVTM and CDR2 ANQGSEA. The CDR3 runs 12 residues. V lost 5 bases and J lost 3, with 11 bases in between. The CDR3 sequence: CSVLAYNYEQYF. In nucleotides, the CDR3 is TGCAGCGTTTTAGCCTACAACTACGAGCAGTACTTC.

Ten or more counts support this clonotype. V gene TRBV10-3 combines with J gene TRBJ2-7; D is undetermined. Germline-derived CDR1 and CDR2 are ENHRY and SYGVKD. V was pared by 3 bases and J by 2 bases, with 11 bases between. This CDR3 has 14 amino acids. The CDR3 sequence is CAISDVRAPYEQYF. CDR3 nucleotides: TGTGCCATCAGTGACGTCCGAGCCCCCTACGAGCAGTACTTC.

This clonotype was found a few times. The CDR3 coding sequence is TGTGCCAGCAGTTCCCAGATCTCTAGCACAGATACGCAGTATTTT. Its protein is CASSSQISSTDTQYF. This chain connects TRBV27 to TRBJ2-3; unclear D gene. Trimming shortened V by 4 bases and J by 0 bases, and 11 bases separated the two germline ends. The CDR3 loop spans 15 amino acids. CDR1 is MNHEY, CDR2 SMNVEV, per germline (reference sequence).

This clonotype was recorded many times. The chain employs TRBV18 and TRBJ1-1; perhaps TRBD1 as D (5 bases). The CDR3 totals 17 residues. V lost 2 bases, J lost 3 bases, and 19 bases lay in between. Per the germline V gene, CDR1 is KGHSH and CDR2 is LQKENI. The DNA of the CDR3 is TGTGCCAGCTCACCAAGGGGTATCCGAGGGCCGGACACTGAAGCTTTCTTT. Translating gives CASSPRGIRGPDTEAFF.

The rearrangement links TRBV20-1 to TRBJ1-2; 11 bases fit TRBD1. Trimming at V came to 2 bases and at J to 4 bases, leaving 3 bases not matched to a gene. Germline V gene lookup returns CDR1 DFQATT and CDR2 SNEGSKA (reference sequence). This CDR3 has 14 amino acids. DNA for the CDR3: TGCAGTGCTAGATGGACAGGGGGCGGCTATGGCTACACCTTC. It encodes CSARWTGGGYGYTF.

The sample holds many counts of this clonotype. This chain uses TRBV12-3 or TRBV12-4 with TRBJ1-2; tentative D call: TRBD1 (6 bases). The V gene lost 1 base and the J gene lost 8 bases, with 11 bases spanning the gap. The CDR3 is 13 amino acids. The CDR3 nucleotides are TGTGCCAGCAGTTTAGGGCAGGGGAGCGGCTACACCTTC. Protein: CASSLGQGSGYTF.

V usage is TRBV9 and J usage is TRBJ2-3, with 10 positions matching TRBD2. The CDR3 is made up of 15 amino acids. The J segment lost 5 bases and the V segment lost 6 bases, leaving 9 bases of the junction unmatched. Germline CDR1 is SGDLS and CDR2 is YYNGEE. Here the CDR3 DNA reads TGTGCCAGCAACCCCATAGCGGGAGGAATAGATACGCAGTATTTT. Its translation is CASNPIAGGIDTQYF.

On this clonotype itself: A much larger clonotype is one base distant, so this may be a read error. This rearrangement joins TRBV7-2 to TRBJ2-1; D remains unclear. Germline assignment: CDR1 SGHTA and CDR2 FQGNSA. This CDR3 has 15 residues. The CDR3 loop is CASSPSDAPYNEQLF. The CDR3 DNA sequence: TGTGCCAGCAGCCCCTCGGATGCACCATACAATGAGCAGCTCTTC.

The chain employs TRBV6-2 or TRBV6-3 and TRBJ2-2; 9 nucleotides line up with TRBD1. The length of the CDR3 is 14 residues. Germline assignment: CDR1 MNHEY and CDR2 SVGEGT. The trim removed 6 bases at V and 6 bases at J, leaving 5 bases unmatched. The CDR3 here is CASRVTGGPGELFF. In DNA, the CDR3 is TGTGCCAGCAGGGTGACAGGGGGACCCGGGGAGCTGTTTTTT.

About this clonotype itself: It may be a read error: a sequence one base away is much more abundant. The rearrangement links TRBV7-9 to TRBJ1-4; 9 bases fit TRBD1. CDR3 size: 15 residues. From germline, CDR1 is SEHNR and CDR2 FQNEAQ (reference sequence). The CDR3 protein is CASSQRTGAYEKLLF. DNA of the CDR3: TGTGCCAGCAGCCAGAGGACAGGGGCCTACGAAAAACTGCTTTTT.

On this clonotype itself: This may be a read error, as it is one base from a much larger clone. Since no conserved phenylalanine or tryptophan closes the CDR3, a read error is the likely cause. CDR3 coding DNA: TGTGCCAGCAGCTTAGGTTTACGAGCCGGGGAGCTGTTTTTG. This gives the protein CASSLGLRAGELFL. The rearrangement joins TRBV7-9 to TRBJ2-2; the D is unclear. Per the germline V gene, CDR1 is SEHNR and CDR2 is FQNEAQ (reference sequence). The length of the CDR3 is 14 residues. V lost 1 base to trimming and J lost 6 bases, with 9 bases between them.

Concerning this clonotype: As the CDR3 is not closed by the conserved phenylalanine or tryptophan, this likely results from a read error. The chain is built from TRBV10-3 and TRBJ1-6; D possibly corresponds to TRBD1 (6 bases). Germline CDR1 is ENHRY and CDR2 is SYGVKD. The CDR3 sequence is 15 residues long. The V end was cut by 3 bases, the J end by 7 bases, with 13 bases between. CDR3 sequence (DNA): TGTGCCATCAGTGACCCGGACAGTACGAATTCACCCCTCCACTCT. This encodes CAISDPDSTNSPLHS.

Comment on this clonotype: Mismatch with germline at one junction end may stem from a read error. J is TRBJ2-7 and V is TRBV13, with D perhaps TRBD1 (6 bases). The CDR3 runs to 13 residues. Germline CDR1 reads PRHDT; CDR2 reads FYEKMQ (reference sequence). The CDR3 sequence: CASSSGQIYGQYF. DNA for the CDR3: TGTGCCAGCAGCTCCGGACAGATCTACGGGCAGTACTTC.

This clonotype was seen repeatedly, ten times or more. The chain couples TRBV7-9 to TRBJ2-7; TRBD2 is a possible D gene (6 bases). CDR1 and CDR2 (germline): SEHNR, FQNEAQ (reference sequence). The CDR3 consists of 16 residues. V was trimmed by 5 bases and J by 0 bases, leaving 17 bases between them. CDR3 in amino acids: CASSTPGGAASYEQYF. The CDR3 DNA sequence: TGTGCCAGCAGCACCCCGGGCGGGGCCGCCTCCTACGAGCAGTACTTC. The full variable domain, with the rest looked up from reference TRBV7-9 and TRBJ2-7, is DTGVSQNPRHKITKRGQNVTFRCDPISEHNRLYWYRQTLGQGPEFLTYFQNEAQLEKSRLLSDRFSAERPKGSFSTLEIQRTEQGDSAMYLCASSTPGGAASYEQYFGPGTRLTVT.

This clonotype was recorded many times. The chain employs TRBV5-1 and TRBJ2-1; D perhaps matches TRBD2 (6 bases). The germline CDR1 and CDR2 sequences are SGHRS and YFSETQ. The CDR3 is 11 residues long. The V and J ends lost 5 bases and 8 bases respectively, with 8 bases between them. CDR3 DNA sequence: TGCGCCAGCAGTTGGGGGGATGAGCAGTTCTTC. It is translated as CASSWGDEQFF.

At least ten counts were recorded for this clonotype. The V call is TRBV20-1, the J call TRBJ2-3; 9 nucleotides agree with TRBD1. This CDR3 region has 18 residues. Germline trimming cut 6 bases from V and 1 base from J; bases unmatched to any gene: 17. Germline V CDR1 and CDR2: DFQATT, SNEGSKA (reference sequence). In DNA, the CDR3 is TGCAGTGCCCCATTCCCCCGCGTTACAGGGGGCGGCACAGATACGCAGTATTTT. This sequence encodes CSAPFPRVTGGGTDTQYF.

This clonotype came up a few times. DNA of the CDR3: TGTGCCAGCAGTTTATTTCCAGGGGCATTTACTGAAGCTTTCTTT. Its translation is CASSLFPGAFTEAFF. The chain links TRBV27 to TRBJ1-1; a weak D match, TRBD1 (6 bases). The V and J ends lost 1 base and 5 bases respectively, with 14 bases between them. The CDR3 is 15 amino acids. Germline CDR1 is MNHEY and CDR2 is SMNVEV (reference sequence).

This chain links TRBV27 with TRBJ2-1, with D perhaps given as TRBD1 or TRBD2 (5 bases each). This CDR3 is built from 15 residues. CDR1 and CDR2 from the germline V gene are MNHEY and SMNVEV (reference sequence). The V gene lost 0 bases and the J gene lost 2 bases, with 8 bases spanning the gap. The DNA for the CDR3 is TGTGCCAGCAGTTTATCGGGGGTTCCCTACAATGAGCAGTTCTTC. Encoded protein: CASSLSGVPYNEQFF.

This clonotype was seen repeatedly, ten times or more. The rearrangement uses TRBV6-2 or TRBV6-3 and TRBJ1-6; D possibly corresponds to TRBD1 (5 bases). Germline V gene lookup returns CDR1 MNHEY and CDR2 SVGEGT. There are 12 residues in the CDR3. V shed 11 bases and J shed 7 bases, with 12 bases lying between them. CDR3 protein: CAEAGINSPLHF. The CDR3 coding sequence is TGTGCCGAGGCAGGGATCAATTCACCCCTCCACTTT.

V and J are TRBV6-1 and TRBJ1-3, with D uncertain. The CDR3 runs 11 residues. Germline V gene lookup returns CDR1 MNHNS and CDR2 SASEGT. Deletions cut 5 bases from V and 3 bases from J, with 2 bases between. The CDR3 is CASSNGNTIYF. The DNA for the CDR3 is TGTGCCAGCAGTAATGGAAACACCATATATTTT.

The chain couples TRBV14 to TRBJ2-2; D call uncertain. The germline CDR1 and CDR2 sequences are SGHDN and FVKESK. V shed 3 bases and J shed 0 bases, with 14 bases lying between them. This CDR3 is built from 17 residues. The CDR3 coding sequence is TGTGCCAGCAGCCAGCTTGGGGTCTTTTCGAACACCGGGGAGCTGTTTTTT. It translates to CASSQLGVFSNTGELFF.

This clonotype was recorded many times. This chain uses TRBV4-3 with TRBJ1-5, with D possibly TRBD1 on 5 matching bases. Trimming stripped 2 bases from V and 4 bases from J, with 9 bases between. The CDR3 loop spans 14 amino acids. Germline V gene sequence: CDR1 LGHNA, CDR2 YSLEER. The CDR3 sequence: CASSQFRTNQPQHF. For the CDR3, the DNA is TGCGCCAGCAGCCAATTCAGGACAAATCAGCCCCAGCATTTT.

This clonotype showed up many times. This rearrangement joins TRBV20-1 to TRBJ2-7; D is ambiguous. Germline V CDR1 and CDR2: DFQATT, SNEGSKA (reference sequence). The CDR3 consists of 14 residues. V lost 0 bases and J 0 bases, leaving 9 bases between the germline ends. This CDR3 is CSARDLGRSYEQYF. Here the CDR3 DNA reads TGCAGTGCTAGAGATTTAGGGCGCTCCTACGAGCAGTACTTC.

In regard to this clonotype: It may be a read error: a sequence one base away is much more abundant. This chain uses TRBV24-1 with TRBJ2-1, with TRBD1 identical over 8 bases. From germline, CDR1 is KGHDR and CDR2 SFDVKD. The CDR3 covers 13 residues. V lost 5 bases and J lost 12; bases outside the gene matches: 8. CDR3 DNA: TGTGCCACCAGTGGGCAGGGGGCCGATGTGCAGTTCTTC. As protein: CATSGQGADVQFF.

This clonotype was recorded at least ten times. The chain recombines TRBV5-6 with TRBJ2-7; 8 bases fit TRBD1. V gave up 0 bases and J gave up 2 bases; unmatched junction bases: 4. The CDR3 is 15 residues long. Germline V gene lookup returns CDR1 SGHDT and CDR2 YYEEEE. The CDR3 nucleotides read TGTGCCAGCAGCTTGGCTACAGGGGGAGCCTACGAGCAGTACTTC. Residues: CASSLATGGAYEQYF.

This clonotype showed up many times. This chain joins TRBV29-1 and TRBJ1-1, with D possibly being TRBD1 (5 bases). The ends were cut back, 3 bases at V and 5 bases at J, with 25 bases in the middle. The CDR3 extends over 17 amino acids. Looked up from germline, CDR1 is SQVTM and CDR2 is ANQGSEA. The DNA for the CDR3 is TGCAGCGTTGATTCCCCGACCAGGAGGGGTGGTACGACTGAAGCTTTCTTT. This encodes CSVDSPTRRGGTTEAFF.